Each of the 3 T cell receptor beta chains below was sequenced from the same sample in a study of shared clonotypes between healthy human individuals. Assay: immunoSEQ multiplex PCR; the TCRdb copy retains only in-frame clones and omits some. The repertoire holds roughly 1,800,000 clones, with about 95% as singletons. Naive CD8 cells were CD45RO-negative, positively selected for CCR7, excluding terminally differentiated effector memory CD45RA+ cells. Source material: naive CD8+ T cells sorted from blood. Receptors were obtained from a young man in good health.

This sequence joins TRBV4-1 and TRBJ2-2, with D uncertain. Deletions cut 1 base from V and 4 bases from J, with 7 bases between. CDR3 length: 14 amino acids. CDR1 MGHRA and CDR2 YSYEKL come from the germline V gene. CDR3 region: CASSQVFGTGELFF. The CDR3 DNA reads as TGCGCCAGCAGCCAAGTTTTCGGCACCGGGGAGCTGTTTTTT.

The chain links TRBV27 to TRBJ1-6; 7 bases are a match to TRBD1. Germline V gene data show CDR1 as MNHEY and CDR2 as SMNVEV (reference sequence). This CDR3 is built from 15 residues. V lost 8 bases and J lost 8; bases outside the gene matches: 12. The CDR3 loop reads CASRSTGEGYSPLHF. The CDR3, as DNA: TGTGCCAGCCGTTCTACAGGGGAAGGATATTCACCCCTCCACTTT.

Of note for this clone: Distinct nucleotide sequences in the sample also encode this CDR3. V gene TRBV7-9 combines with J gene TRBJ1-1; D call uncertain. The germline V and J ends were trimmed by 1 base and 1 base, with 7 bases remaining between them. Germline V gene lookup returns CDR1 SEHNR and CDR2 FQNEAQ (reference sequence). The CDR3 is 14 amino acids. CDR3 sequence (DNA): TGTGCCAGCAGCTTAGTTCGGGAGAACACTGAAGCTTTCTTT. This sequence encodes CASSLVRENTEAFF. The complete variable domain, with remaining parts taken from reference TRBV7-9 and TRBJ1-1, reads DTGVSQNPRHKITKRGQNVTFRCDPISEHNRLYWYRQTLGQGPEFLTYFQNEAQLEKSRLLSDRFSAERPKGSFSTLEIQRTEQGDSAMYLCASSLVRENTEAFFGQGTRLTVV.